Below are 6 T cell receptor beta chains sequenced from a single sample in a study of blood T cell repertoires in COVID-19. Only in-frame clones appear in the TCRdb table, and some are missing; sequencing was by immunoSEQ multiplex PCR. This sample has some 170,000 clones, with around 90% found just once. The sequencing input was peripheral blood. These TCRs come from a woman between 50 and 59 years old with acute or convalescent COVID-19.

The CDR3 sequence is CASSPSSGVSYNEQFF. CDR3 in DNA: TGTGCCAGCAGTCCGTCTAGCGGGGTTTCCTACAATGAGCAGTTCTTC. The chain has TRBV6-4 and TRBJ2-1; 9 nucleotides match TRBD2. Germline V gives CDR1 MRHNA, CDR2 SNTAGT. The junction had 6 bases not matched to a gene; V was cut back by 5 bases and J by 1 base. CDR3 length: 16 residues.

This clone came up once. This chain connects TRBV7-3 to TRBJ2-5; 9 bases map to TRBD2. The junction had 7 bases not matched to a gene; V was cut back by 3 bases and J by 2 bases. This CDR3 spans 16 amino acids. CDR1 and CDR2 (germline): SGHTA, FQGTGA. The CDR3 loop is CASSFGRGGLQETQYF. DNA for the CDR3: TGTGCCAGCAGCTTCGGGCGGGGGGGCTTGCAAGAGACCCAGTACTTC.

The genes are TRBV30 and TRBJ1-2, with TRBD1 matching 9 bases. Per the germline V gene, CDR1 is GTSNPN and CDR2 is SVGIG (reference sequence). The CDR3 has 13 residues. V lost 5 bases, J lost 5 bases, and 6 bases stayed unmatched. The DNA of the CDR3 is TGTGCCTGGGGTTGGACAGGGGCATATGGCTACACCTTC. Protein sequence: CAWGWTGAYGYTF.

V usage is TRBV7-2 and J usage is TRBJ1-5; perhaps TRBD1 as D (5 bases). Looked up from germline, CDR1 is SGHTA and CDR2 is FQGNSA. The V gene lost 6 bases and the J gene lost 9 bases, with 12 bases spanning the gap. There are 12 residues in the CDR3. The CDR3 here is CASSLRVGPQHF. The CDR3 region has the DNA TGTGCCAGCAGTCTCAGGGTGGGGCCCCAGCATTTT. The whole variable domain, remainder taken from reference TRBV7-2 and TRBJ1-5, is GAGVSQSPSNKVTEKGKDVELRCDPISGHTALYWYRQSLGQGLEFLIYFQGNSAPDKSGLPSDRFSAERTGGSVSTLTIQRTQQEDSAVYLCASSLRVGPQHFGDGTRLSIL.

The chain is built from TRBV19 and TRBJ1-1, with TRBD1 as a possible D gene (6 bases). Trimming shortened V by 10 bases and J by 1 base, and 25 bases separated the two germline ends. Germline V gene sequence: CDR1 LNHDA, CDR2 SQIVND (reference sequence). The CDR3 has 17 residues. The CDR3 loop reads CATRLSGGVGRNTEAFF. CDR3 nucleotides: TGTGCCACTCGTTTGAGCGGGGGCGTAGGTCGGAACACTGAAGCTTTCTTT.

V gene TRBV5-1 combines with J gene TRBJ1-1, with D possibly matching TRBD1 (5 bases). V lost 5 bases and J 4 bases, leaving 12 bases between the germline ends. The germline V gene has CDR1 SGHRS and CDR2 YFSETQ. This CDR3 has 13 residues. In nucleotides, the CDR3 is TGCGCCAGCAGGTTAGGGGTAATCACTGAAGCTTTCTTT. Translation: CASRLGVITEAFF.